The clone carrying this TCR beta chain has only one observation. This specimen comes from a study of Ad26.COV2.S vaccination and SARS-CoV-2 variants. Profiling relied on immunoSEQ multiplex PCR, and the TCRdb table lists in-frame clones only, not all of them. The sample records roughly 350,000 clones, about 88% being singletons. Treatment described: some 19 received Ad26.COV2.S at low or high dose, single or two shots; 5 received placebo; per-sample allocation not given. Day 63 following the first vaccine or placebo injection was when the samples were taken. Spike of the Wuhan-strain SARS-CoV-2 was expressed by an Ad26 vector, which formed the vaccine. After removal of 5 bases from V and 6 bases from J, the junction contained 8 bases not matched to a gene. Germline-derived CDR1 and CDR2 are SGHAT and FQNNGV. The CDR3 sequence is 15 residues long.

The V gene is TRBV11-2, the J gene TRBJ2-1, with TRBD1 matching over 9 bases. The receptor was derived from a person between 18 and 65 years old who received the Ad26.COV2.S COVID-19 vaccine or a placebo. Source: peripheral blood, taken in a trial of Ad26.COV2.S vaccine versus placebo. The chain's CDR3 is CASSPWDRDANEQFF. For the CDR3, the DNA is TGTGCCAGCAGCCCTTGGGACAGGGACGCCAATGAGCAGTTCTTC. Looking up the rest from reference TRBV11-2 and TRBJ2-1 gives the full variable domain: EAGVAQSPRYKIIEKRQSVAFWCNPISGHATLYWYQQILGQGPKLLIQFQNNGVVDDSQLPKDRFSAERLKGVDSTLKIQPAKLEDSAVYLCASSPWDRDANEQFFGPGTRLTVL.